Following are 20 T cell receptor beta chains from one sample sequenced in a study of identical twins. MiXCR, run by TCRdb on the 5' RACE reads, gives a single entry per CDR3 protein. The sample has a few hundred thousand distinct CDR3 sequences; 7.5% to 10% are singletons. The sample also formed part of further work on yellow fever vaccine responses in identical twins.

The specimen sequenced was PBMCs. Receptors were obtained from a woman aged 18-29 years in good health.

CDR3 region: CATSDLPAGELFF. In DNA form, the CDR3 reads TGTGCCACCAGTGATTTGCCCGCCGGGGAGCTGTTTTTT. The chain carries TRBV24-1 and TRBJ2-2, with no clear D. V lost 0 bases and J lost 6, with 4 bases in between. The CDR3 is made up of 13 amino acids. Per the germline V gene, CDR1 is KGHDR and CDR2 is SFDVKD.

This sequence joins TRBV15 and TRBJ1-1; D is unresolved. Trimming removed 4 bases from V and 2 bases from J, with 23 bases in between. The CDR3 length is 18 residues. Germline V gives CDR1 LNHNV, CDR2 YYDKDF (reference sequence). DNA of the CDR3: TGTGCCACCAGCACAGCCCTACGGGCGGCCCTTTTTAACACTGAAGCTTTCTTT. It specifies CATSTALRAALFNTEAFF.

This clonotype showed up just a few times. The chain joins TRBV7-9 to TRBJ2-2; no clear D gene. Per germline, CDR1 SEHNR and CDR2 FQNEAQ (reference sequence). There are 15 residues in the CDR3. V was shortened by 1 base and J by 0 bases, with 6 bases between the two germline ends. The CDR3 reads CASSLVSSNTGELFF. Here the CDR3 DNA reads TGTGCCAGCAGCTTAGTATCGTCGAACACCGGGGAGCTGTTTTTT.

The J gene is TRBJ2-7, the V gene TRBV12-3 or TRBV12-4, with a tentative D call TRBD2 (5 bases). The CDR3 covers 17 residues. V was shortened by 3 bases and J by 0 bases, with 18 bases between the two germline ends. The CDR3 here is CASSFLKRTASSYEQYF. For the CDR3, the DNA is TGTGCCAGCAGTTTTCTAAAGCGGACGGCTAGCTCCTACGAGCAGTACTTC.

This clonotype came up many times. This chain connects TRBV29-1 to TRBJ2-7; 8 bases match TRBD1. This CDR3 contains 14 residues. Per the germline V gene, CDR1 is SQVTM and CDR2 is ANQGSEA. The junction had 12 bases not matched to a gene; V was cut back by 6 bases and J by 5 bases. CDR3 amino acids: CSVEGQGAGDEQYF. CDR3 coding DNA: TGCAGCGTGGAGGGCCAGGGGGCAGGCGACGAGCAGTACTTC.

This clonotype came up a few times. This chain connects TRBV11-2 to TRBJ2-5, with TRBD1 matching over 12 bases. The CDR3 is 15 residues long. V lost 5 bases, J lost 5 bases, and 6 bases stayed unmatched. The germline V gene has CDR1 SGHAT and CDR2 FQNNGV. In DNA form, the CDR3 reads TGTGCCAGCAGCATCGGGGACAGGGGGCGGGAGACCCAGTACTTC. Its translation is CASSIGDRGRETQYF.

This clonotype was counted many times. The rearrangement joins TRBV29-1 to TRBJ2-7, with TRBD2 as a possible D gene (5 bases). The V end lost 6 bases, the J end lost 3 bases, and 18 bases lay between the germline ends. In germline, CDR1 is SQVTM, CDR2 ANQGSEA. CDR3 length: 14 residues. This CDR3 reads CSVKTQKGSYEQYF. For the CDR3, the DNA is TGCAGCGTGAAGACCCAAAAAGGGAGCTACGAGCAGTACTTC.

This clonotype was recorded a few times. The CDR3 sequence is CASSLYKNTGELFF. The DNA for the CDR3 is TGTGCCAGCAGCTTATATAAGAACACCGGGGAGCTGTTTTTT. The chain is built from TRBV7-2 and TRBJ2-2; D remains unclear. The germline CDR1 and CDR2 sequences are SGHTA and FQGNSA. This CDR3 has 14 residues. Trimming removed 2 bases at V and 1 base at J, with 5 bases between.

This clonotype occurred a few times. This rearrangement joins TRBV20-1 to TRBJ1-1, with 9 bases identical to TRBD1. The CDR3 totals 13 residues. Looked up from germline, CDR1 is DFQATT and CDR2 is SNEGSKA (reference sequence). The V segment lost 5 bases and the J segment 4 bases; nucleotides outside the gene matches: 5. Here the CDR3 reads CSAGPGQGTEAFF. DNA of the CDR3: TGCAGTGCTGGACCGGGACAGGGCACTGAAGCTTTCTTT.

In this sample, this clonotype turned up many times. A junction boundary mismatches the germline segment, possibly from a read error. The CDR3 DNA is TGCAGCGTTGAAGATGAGGGACCGACAGTCTCTTTC. Residues: CSVEDEGPTVSF. The genes are TRBV29-1 and TRBJ2-7, with D perhaps assigned TRBD1 or TRBD2 (5 bases each). This CDR3 contains 12 residues. Germline values: CDR1 SQVTM, CDR2 ANQGSEA.

The chain couples TRBV7-9 to TRBJ2-1, with TRBD2 matching 9 bases. In germline, CDR1 is SEHNR, CDR2 FQNEAQ (reference sequence). There are 16 residues in the CDR3. V shed 4 bases, J shed 6 bases, and the junction held 10 bases outside the gene matches. CDR3: CASSSPRAGGSNEQFF. The CDR3 region has the DNA TGTGCCAGCAGCTCCCCCCGAGCGGGAGGTAGCAATGAGCAGTTCTTC.

This chain connects TRBV7-2 to TRBJ2-3; D may match TRBD1 or TRBD2 (6 bases each). CDR3 size: 13 residues. The V end lost 5 bases, the J end lost 11 bases, and 17 bases lay between the germline ends. Germline-derived CDR1 and CDR2 are SGHTA and FQGNSA. The CDR3 DNA reads TGTGCCAGCAGCCCTAGTGGGGGGCTGGGGCAGTATTTT. Translated: CASSPSGGLGQYF.

The rearrangement links TRBV28 to TRBJ2-7; perhaps D is TRBD1 or TRBD2 (6 bases each). Germline V gene lookup returns CDR1 MDHEN and CDR2 SYDVKM. CDR3 length equals 13 residues. V lost 2 bases to trimming and J lost 7 bases, with 12 bases between them. CDR3 in DNA: TGTGCCAGCAGTTTAGCAGGGGCGGGGGAGCAGTACTTC. As protein: CASSLAGAGEQYF.

This clonotype was seen more than once but under ten times. The rearrangement joins TRBV20-1 to TRBJ2-7; D is tentatively TRBD1 or TRBD2 (5 bases each). Germline V CDR1 and CDR2: DFQATT, SNEGSKA (reference sequence). Trimming stripped 4 bases from V and 2 bases from J, with 21 bases between. The CDR3 is made up of 16 amino acids. CDR3 sequence: CSATEGTRTIAYEQYF. CDR3 DNA sequence: TGCAGTGCTACCGAGGGGACCCGGACAATCGCCTACGAGCAGTACTTC.

In its sample, this clonotype was seen a few times. The junction departs from germline at one end; a sequencing error may be responsible. The chain combines TRBV12-5 with TRBJ2-1, with a possible D match to TRBD2 (7 bases). This CDR3 region has 14 residues. Germline V gives CDR1 LGHNT, CDR2 FRNRAP. CDR3 protein: CASALVGGRGTTYF. The CDR3 nucleotides are TGTGCTAGTGCCCTTGTTGGGGGGCGGGGGACGACCTACTTC.

The chain carries TRBV7-2 and TRBJ2-7; 10 nucleotides match TRBD2. Per the germline V gene, CDR1 is SGHTA and CDR2 is FQGNSA. Unmatched junction bases numbered 4, after V lost 2 bases and J lost 6 bases. The CDR3 loop spans 14 amino acids. The CDR3 DNA follows: TGTGCCAGCAGCTTAACTAGCGGGATCCGCGAGCAGTACTTC. Translation gives CASSLTSGIREQYF.

This clonotype was observed many times. V usage is TRBV18 and J usage is TRBJ2-3; the match to TRBD1 covers 8 bases. V lost 5 bases to trimming and J lost 4 bases; unmatched junction nucleotides: 2. Germline loops: CDR1 KGHSH, CDR2 LQKENI. The CDR3 has 13 residues. The CDR3 loop is CASSRTGPDTQYF. The DNA of the CDR3 is TGTGCCAGCTCAAGGACAGGGCCAGATACGCAGTATTTT.

This clonotype showed up many times. The CDR3 coding sequence is TGTGCCAGCAGTTTAAAGGGTTCGGGGAGCTCTGGAAACACCATATATTTT. Amino acids: CASSLKGSGSSGNTIYF. J is TRBJ1-3 and V is TRBV28; D unclear. V lost 2 bases to trimming and J lost 0 bases, with 14 bases between them. This CDR3 contains 17 residues. Per the germline V gene, CDR1 is MDHEN and CDR2 is SYDVKM.

The V call is TRBV6-1, the J call TRBJ2-6; D is unclear. V was shortened by 7 bases and J by 0 bases, with 10 bases between the two germline ends. This CDR3 has 15 amino acids. From germline, CDR1 is MNHNS and CDR2 SASEGT. This chain's CDR3 is CASTPQTSGANVLTF. The DNA for the CDR3 is TGTGCCAGCACCCCACAGACCTCTGGGGCCAACGTCCTGACTTTC.

The sample holds many counts of this clonotype. The J gene is TRBJ2-2, the V gene TRBV28; tentatively, D is TRBD1 (5 bases). Trimming pared 6 bases from V and 9 bases from J, leaving 20 bases between. The CDR3 covers 15 residues. Germline lookup yields CDR1 MDHEN and CDR2 SYDVKM. The CDR3 is CASSPLTFDSRELFF. CDR3 nucleotide sequence: TGTGCCAGCAGCCCATTAACTTTTGACAGCCGGGAGCTGTTTTTT.